The rows below give T cell receptor beta chains drawn from one sample of a study of CD8 T cells in ankylosing spondylitis. TCRdb reanalysed the 5' RACE reads using MiXCR and keeps one entry per CDR3 protein. The sample shows about 140,000 distinct CDR3 sequences, approximately 8.4% of them seen only once. The sequenced material came from synovial fluid, either unsorted or a sorted T cell fraction (not recorded which). These TCRs come from a male donor with ankylosing spondylitis. The CDR3 runs from the conserved cysteine through the conserved F or W. D genes are given only for firm matches. The size of a clone is reported for some rows only, either as once, few or many, or as a class for expanded clones.

d_call clone_size j_call v_call cdr3_nt cdr3_aa
TRBD1 . TRBJ1-1 TRBV6-5 TGTGCCAGCAGCCCCGGACAGGGAAGGGCTTTCTTT CASSPGQGRAFF
TRBD1 few TRBJ2-2 TRBV24-1 TGTGCCACCAGTGATGGGGGGACAGGGGAGAACACCGGGGAGCTGTTTTTT CATSDGGTGENTGELFF
. many TRBJ2-4 TRBV12-3/TRBV12-4 TGTGCCAGCAGCTTCTACAGCAAAAACATTCAGTACTTC CASSFYSKNIQYF
. many TRBJ1-5 TRBV5-1 TGCGCCAGCCGGCTTGGAGGGGCCGATAGCAATCAGCCCCAGCATTTT CASRLGGADSNQPQHF
. few TRBJ2-2 TRBV5-4 TGTGCCAGCAGCTTAATTGCCAACACCGGGGAGCTGTTTTTT CASSLIANTGELFF
. . TRBJ2-1 TRBV4-2 TGTGCCAGCAGCAAACAGGTTGTCGATGAGCAGTTCTTC CASSKQVVDEQFF
TRBD1 once TRBJ1-5 TRBV20-1 TGCTTTGCTAGTGGACAGGGGCTCGGCGGTCAGCCCCAGCATTTT CFASGQGLGGQPQHF
. once TRBJ1-1 TRBV29-1 TGCAGCCCGTCGTGGGGCCCCAACACTGAAGCTTTCTTT CSPSWGPNTEAFF
. . TRBJ2-7 TRBV20-1 TGCAGTGCTAGTGACCCGGTTTTGGGCGAGCAGTACTTC CSASDPVLGEQYF
. many TRBJ1-1 TRBV18 TGTGCCAGCTCAGGCGGCGGGGGAACTGAAGCTTTCTTT CASSGGGGTEAFF
TRBD1 few TRBJ1-4 TRBV29-1 TGCAGCGTTTCTCGGACAGGGGGCGAAGAAAAACTGTTTTTT CSVSRTGGEEKLFF
TRBD2 few TRBJ2-1 TRBV12-3/TRBV12-4 TGTGCCAGCAGCGTCGGGGGGGGGCCCCCAGGAGACAATGAGCAGTTCTTC CASSVGGGPPGDNEQFF
. . TRBJ2-5 TRBV20-1 TGCAGTGCTAGAGATCCGAGTATAGAGGAGACCCAGTACTTC CSARDPSIEETQYF
TRBD2 many TRBJ2-7 TRBV28 TGTGCCAGCAGTTTATCGGGGGGGGCCCACTCCTACGAGCAGTACTTC CASSLSGGAHSYEQYF
TRBD1 . TRBJ2-5 TRBV3-1 TGTGCCAGCAGCCAAGGTCCAGGACAGGCGGAGACCCAGTACTTC CASSQGPGQAETQYF
. few TRBJ2-3 TRBV7-2 TGTGCCAGCAGCTTAGATACCCCGCCAGATACGCAGTATTTT CASSLDTPPDTQYF
TRBD1 few TRBJ1-1 TRBV29-1 TGCAGCGTTCCCGGGACAGGGAACACTGAAGCTTTCTTT CSVPGTGNTEAFF
. . TRBJ1-1 TRBV2 TGTGCCAGCAGTGAAACAGGTTCGAACACTGAAGCTTTCTTT CASSETGSNTEAFF
. . TRBJ2-3 TRBV4-3 TGCGCCAGCAGCCAAGATCATAGTATGGGGCAGTATTTT CASSQDHSMGQYF
. many TRBJ1-1 TRBV6-1 TGTGCCAGCAGTCCCCGACTCACGAACACTGAAGCTTTCTTT CASSPRLTNTEAFF